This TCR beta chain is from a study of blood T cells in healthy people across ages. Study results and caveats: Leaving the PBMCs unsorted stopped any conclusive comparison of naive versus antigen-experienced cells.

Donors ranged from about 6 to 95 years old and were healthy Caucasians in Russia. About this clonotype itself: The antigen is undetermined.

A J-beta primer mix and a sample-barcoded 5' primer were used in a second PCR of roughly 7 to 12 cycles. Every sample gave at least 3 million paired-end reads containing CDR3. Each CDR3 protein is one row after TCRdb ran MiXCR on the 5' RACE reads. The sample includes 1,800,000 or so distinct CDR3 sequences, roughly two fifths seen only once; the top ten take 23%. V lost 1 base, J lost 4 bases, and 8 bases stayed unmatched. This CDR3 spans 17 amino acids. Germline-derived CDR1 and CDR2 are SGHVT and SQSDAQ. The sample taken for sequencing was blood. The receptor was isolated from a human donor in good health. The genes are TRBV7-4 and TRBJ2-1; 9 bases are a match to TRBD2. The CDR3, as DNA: TGTGCCAGCAGCTTAGAGTCTAGCGGGGATTATTACAATGAGCAGTTCTTC. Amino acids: CASSLESSGDYYNEQFF.